One T cell receptor beta chain is described in this entry. Donors in Cohort 3 who had recovered were those with two negative PCRs, healthcare professional clearance, or resolution of their symptoms. The sample is drawn from a study of blood T cell repertoires in COVID-19. Under the authors' procedure: The authors estimated nucleated cell counts from reference gene primer amplification. TCRdb's copy holds only in-frame clones and misses some; the assay was immunoSEQ multiplex PCR. V and J calls and clone size are given by that table; D and trimming were obtained from the DNA. The repertoire includes around 170,000 clones, roughly 85% of them detected once, and roughly 9% sits in the top ten. The CDR3 contains 14 residues. V dropped 2 bases and J dropped 8 bases, with 15 bases sitting between them. In germline, CDR1 is MNHEY, CDR2 SVGEGT.

V usage is TRBV6-2 or TRBV6-3 and J usage is TRBJ1-2; D may be TRBD1 (5 bases). The receptor was derived from a woman aged 18-29 years who had recovered from COVID-19. The sequenced sample was PBMCs or T cells enriched from blood (not recorded which). For the CDR3, the DNA is TGTGCCAGCAGTTACGAAGCTCCTGGGGGGGGCTACACCTTC. Residues: CASSYEAPGGGYTF.